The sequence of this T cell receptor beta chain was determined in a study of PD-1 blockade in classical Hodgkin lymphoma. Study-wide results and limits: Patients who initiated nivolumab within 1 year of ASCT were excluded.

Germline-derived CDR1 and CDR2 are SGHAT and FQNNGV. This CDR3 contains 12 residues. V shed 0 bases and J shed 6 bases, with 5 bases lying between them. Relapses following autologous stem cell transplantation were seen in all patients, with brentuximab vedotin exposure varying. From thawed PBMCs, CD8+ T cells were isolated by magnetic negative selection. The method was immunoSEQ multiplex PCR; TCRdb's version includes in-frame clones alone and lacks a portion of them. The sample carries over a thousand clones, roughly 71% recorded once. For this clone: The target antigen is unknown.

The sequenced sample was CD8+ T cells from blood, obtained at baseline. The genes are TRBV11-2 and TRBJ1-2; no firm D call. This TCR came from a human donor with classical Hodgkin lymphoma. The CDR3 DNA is TGTGCCAGCAGCTTAGATTTGGATGGCTACACCTTC. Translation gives CASSLDLDGYTF.